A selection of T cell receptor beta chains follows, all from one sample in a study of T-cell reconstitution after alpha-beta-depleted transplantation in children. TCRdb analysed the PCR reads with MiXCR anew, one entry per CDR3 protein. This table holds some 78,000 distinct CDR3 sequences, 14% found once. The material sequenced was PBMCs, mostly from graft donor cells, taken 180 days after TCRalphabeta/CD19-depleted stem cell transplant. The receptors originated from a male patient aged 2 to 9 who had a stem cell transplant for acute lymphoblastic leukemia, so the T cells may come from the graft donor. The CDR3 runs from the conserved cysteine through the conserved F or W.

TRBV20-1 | CSADRAYTGELFF
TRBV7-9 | CASSLARDSYTFTEAFF
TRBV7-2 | CASSLASGPYEQYF
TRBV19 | CASSIARDRDEQFF
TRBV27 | CASSSGTSVDEQFF
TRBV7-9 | CASSQGSTEAFF
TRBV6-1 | CASSEAGQGGDIQYF
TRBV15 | CATRGFRDSYEQYF
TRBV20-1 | CSARQLRPLYHEQYF
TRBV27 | CASSFMGKAETQYF
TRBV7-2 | CASSPWGGNEKLFF
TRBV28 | CASSLLLGKLFF
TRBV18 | CASSPTTNTGELFF
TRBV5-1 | CASSDRRPSSYEQYF
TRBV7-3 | CASSLKRTSRDTQYF
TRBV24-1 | CATSDPGLATQYF
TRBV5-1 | CASSLGVADEQYF
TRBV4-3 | CASSQDGRTDTQYF
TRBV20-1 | CSASRTTRISSQPQHF
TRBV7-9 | CASSVRDYIPGANVLTF
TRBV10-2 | CASQRSYGYTF
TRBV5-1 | CASSLEKGGTEAFF
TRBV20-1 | CSAGDPSSYNSPLHF
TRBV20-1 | CSAAGELRYF
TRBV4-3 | CASSQGWQRSQHF